One and the same sample provided the 18 T cell receptor beta chains below, sequenced in a study of early T cells in non-severe SARS-CoV-2 infection. Using its own MiXCR run on the 5' RACE reads, TCRdb lists one record per CDR3 protein. Here the sample spans about 110,000 distinct CDR3 sequences, about an eighth being singletons. The specimen sequenced was whole blood. The receptors originated from an adult who was a healthcare worker with PCR-confirmed SARS-CoV-2 infection or an uninfected control (not recorded which).

Concerning this clonotype: Given the absence of the conserved phenylalanine or tryptophan at the CDR3 end, a read error is likely. The chain couples TRBV5-1 to TRBJ2-5; the D is unclear. The CDR3 contains 17 residues. Trimming left V 0 bases short and J 1 base short, with 16 bases between. CDR1 is SGHRS, CDR2 YFSETQ, per germline. The CDR3 DNA is TGCGCCAGCAGCTTGGATCGAGGACGACTGGGCCAAGAGACCCAGTACCTC. Its translation is CASSLDRGRLGQETQYL.

V usage is TRBV14 and J usage is TRBJ2-3; D unclear. Per the germline V gene, CDR1 is SGHDN and CDR2 is FVKESK. The CDR3 runs 13 residues. V lost 4 bases and J 7 bases, leaving 12 bases between the germline ends. The CDR3 DNA follows: TGTGCCAGCAGCCCGCTGAAGCCCAATACGCAGTATTTT. It encodes CASSPLKPNTQYF.

This clonotype was seen ten or more times. CDR3 coding DNA: TGTGCCAGCAGTGCCCCCCCTCACGGGGTTGGTCAGCCCCAGCATTTT. Translated: CASSAPPHGVGQPQHF. The chain uses TRBV6-1 and TRBJ1-5; D is unresolved. Germline CDR1 reads MNHNS; CDR2 reads SASEGT. CDR3 length equals 16 residues. V shed 4 bases and J shed 6 bases, with 19 bases lying between them.

This clonotype came up a few times. This chain links TRBV7-9 with TRBJ2-7; D might be TRBD2 (6 bases). CDR3 length equals 15 residues. Trimming removed 3 bases from V and 3 bases from J, with 15 bases in between. The germline V gene encodes CDR1 SEHNR and CDR2 FQNEAQ (reference sequence). The CDR3 bases are TGTGCCAGCAGCTTGACGGGGGACGTACACTACGAGCAGTACTTC. Amino acid sequence: CASSLTGDVHYEQYF.

This rearrangement joins TRBV6-4 to TRBJ2-1; 8 nucleotides match TRBD2. V was clipped by 5 bases and J by 4 bases; unmatched bases: 7. Germline assignment: CDR1 MRHNA and CDR2 SNTAGT. The CDR3 is made up of 15 amino acids. In DNA form, the CDR3 reads TGTGCCAGCAGTCCCTGGCGGGGGGCATACAATGAGCAGTTCTTC. Translated: CASSPWRGAYNEQFF.

This clonotype was found many times. V is TRBV5-6 and J is TRBJ2-3; D is perhaps TRBD2 (5 bases). The CDR3 contains 13 residues. CDR1 is SGHDT and CDR2 is YYEEEE in the germline V gene. V gave up 3 bases and J gave up 3 bases, with 8 bases separating them. The CDR3 here is CASSSIATDTQYF. CDR3 DNA: TGTGCCAGCAGCTCTATAGCGACAGATACGCAGTATTTT. Combining the CDR3 with reference TRBV5-6 and TRBJ2-3 gives the whole variable domain DAGVTQSPTHLIKTRGQQVTLRCSPKSGHDTVSWYQQALGQGPQFIFQYYEEEERQRGNFPDRFSGHQFPNYSSELNVNALLLGDSALYLCASSSIATDTQYFGPGTRLTVL.

The J gene is TRBJ1-1, the V gene TRBV2; the D is unclear. Germline-derived CDR1 and CDR2 are SNHLY and FYNNEI. Trimming shortened V by 7 bases and J by 2 bases, and 14 bases separated the two germline ends. The CDR3 extends over 14 amino acids. CDR3 amino acids: CASNDPRFNTEAFF. The CDR3, as DNA: TGTGCCAGCAATGATCCCCGATTTAACACTGAAGCTTTCTTT.

This clonotype has at least ten counts. J is TRBJ2-3 and V is TRBV6-2 or TRBV6-3; unclear D gene. V gave up 5 bases and J gave up 9 bases, with 15 bases separating them. CDR3 length: 13 residues. Germline V gene sequence: CDR1 MNHEY, CDR2 SVGEGT. For the CDR3, the DNA is TGTGCCAGCAGTGACGGTTCACAAGACACGCAGTATTTT. Translating gives CASSDGSQDTQYF.

The sample holds many counts of this clonotype. The chain joins TRBV28 to TRBJ2-1, with D possibly matching TRBD2 (6 bases). The CDR3 runs 14 residues. Germline CDR1 is MDHEN and CDR2 is SYDVKM. Trimming stripped 8 bases from V and 4 bases from J, with 15 bases between. For the CDR3, the DNA is TGTGCCAGCCGGCCGAGGGACTGGTACAATGAGCAGTTCTTC. Amino acids: CASRPRDWYNEQFF.

The chain links TRBV6-6 to TRBJ1-1; D is unresolved. This CDR3 region has 14 residues. Deletions cut 8 bases from V and 0 bases from J, with 13 bases between. Germline-derived CDR1 and CDR2 are MNHNY and SVGAGI (reference sequence). CDR3 loop: CASLGPVMNTEAFF. The CDR3 DNA follows: TGTGCCAGCTTAGGGCCCGTCATGAACACTGAAGCTTTCTTT.

The V call is TRBV4-1, the J call TRBJ2-7; no firm D call. The CDR3 loop spans 14 amino acids. Trimming cost V 1 base and J 1 base, with 8 bases left between them. Germline CDR1 MGHRA, CDR2 YSYEKL. The CDR3 DNA follows: TGCGCCAGCAGCCAAGTCACAGCATCCTACGAGCAGTACTTC. Protein: CASSQVTASYEQYF.

This clonotype was detected a few times. This sequence joins TRBV11-2 and TRBJ2-1, with D possibly being TRBD1 (6 bases). Germline assignment: CDR1 SGHAT and CDR2 FQNNGV. V was trimmed by 3 bases and J by 6 bases, leaving 12 bases between them. The CDR3 is 14 residues long. For the CDR3, the DNA is TGTGCCAGCAGCTTTCCCAGGGGTGTCAATGAGCAGTTCTTC. As protein: CASSFPRGVNEQFF.

The genes are TRBV7-6 and TRBJ2-3; 9 bases are shared with TRBD2. CDR3 length: 17 residues. Germline CDR1 reads SGHVS; CDR2 reads FNYEAQ. V was clipped by 7 bases and J by 5 bases; unmatched bases: 16. CDR3 sequence reads: CASTTPSERGVKDTQYF. The CDR3 DNA sequence: TGTGCCAGCACCACTCCCTCCGAGCGGGGGGTGAAAGATACGCAGTATTTT.

The chain joins TRBV4-2 to TRBJ1-5; 8 positions match TRBD1. The CDR3 has 18 amino acids. Germline loops: CDR1 LGHNA, CDR2 YNFKEQ. J lost 1 base, V lost 3 bases, and 11 bases had no gene match. As DNA, the CDR3 is TGTGCCAGCAGCCACCCCCGGGGCAGGGGGCAGAGCAATCAGCCCCAGCATTTT. This encodes CASSHPRGRGQSNQPQHF.

This clonotype was seen once. One end of the junction varies from germline; a read error may be responsible. This chain uses TRBV5-6 with TRBJ1-2, with D unclear. Germline lookup yields CDR1 SGHDT and CDR2 YYEEEE. This CDR3 comprises 13 residues. The DNA of the CDR3 is TGTGCCGGCAGCCCACGACTGGGCTATGGCTACACCTTC. Its protein is CAGSPRLGYGYTF.

The chain links TRBV10-3 to TRBJ2-7; the match to TRBD2 covers 7 bases. The CDR3 sequence is 12 residues long. Germline V lookup: CDR1 ENHRY, CDR2 SYGVKD. After removal of 8 bases from V and 5 bases from J, the junction contained 6 bases not matched to a gene. CDR3 protein: CAIGEGVDEQYF. CDR3 sequence (DNA): TGTGCCATCGGGGAGGGTGTCGACGAGCAGTACTTC.

This clonotype came up many times. The chain uses TRBV19 and TRBJ1-5; 11 bases align to TRBD1. The CDR3 is made up of 14 amino acids. The germline V gene encodes CDR1 LNHDA and CDR2 SQIVND (reference sequence). Trimming removed 5 bases from V and 7 bases from J; junction bases left unmatched: 4. The CDR3 protein is CASSWTGGGQPQHF. Here the CDR3 DNA reads TGTGCCAGTAGTTGGACAGGGGGCGGGCAGCCCCAGCATTTT.

V usage is TRBV29-1 and J usage is TRBJ2-6; TRBD1 matches 8 bases. The CDR3 length is 17 residues. Trimming at V came to 2 bases and at J to 2 bases, leaving 8 bases not matched to a gene. Germline V gene sequence: CDR1 SQVTM, CDR2 ANQGSEA. CDR3 DNA: TGCAGCGTTGAAAAAGCAGGGGGCGTAGCTGGGGCCAACGTCCTGACTTTC. Amino acids: CSVEKAGGVAGANVLTF.